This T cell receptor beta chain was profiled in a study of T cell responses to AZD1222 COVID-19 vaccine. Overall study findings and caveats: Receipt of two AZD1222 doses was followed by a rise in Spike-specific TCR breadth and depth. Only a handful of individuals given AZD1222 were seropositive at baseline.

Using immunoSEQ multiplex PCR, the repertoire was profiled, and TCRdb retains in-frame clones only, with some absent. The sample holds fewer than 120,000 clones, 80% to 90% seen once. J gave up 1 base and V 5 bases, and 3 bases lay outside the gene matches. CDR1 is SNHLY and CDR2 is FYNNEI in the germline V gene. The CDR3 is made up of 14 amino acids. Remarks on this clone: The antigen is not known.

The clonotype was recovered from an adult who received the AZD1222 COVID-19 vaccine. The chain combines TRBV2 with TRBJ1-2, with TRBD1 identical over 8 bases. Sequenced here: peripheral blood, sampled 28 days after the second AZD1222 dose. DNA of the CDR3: TGTGCCAGCAGTTGGGACAGGCTTAACTATGGCTACACCTTC. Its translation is CASSWDRLNYGYTF. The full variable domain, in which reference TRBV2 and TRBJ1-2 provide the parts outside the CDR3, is EPEVTQTPSHQVTQMGQEVILRCVPISNHLYFYWYRQILGQKVEFLVSFYNNEISEKSEIFDDQFSVERPDGSNFTLKIRSTKLEDSAMYFCASSWDRLNYGYTFGSGTRLTVV.